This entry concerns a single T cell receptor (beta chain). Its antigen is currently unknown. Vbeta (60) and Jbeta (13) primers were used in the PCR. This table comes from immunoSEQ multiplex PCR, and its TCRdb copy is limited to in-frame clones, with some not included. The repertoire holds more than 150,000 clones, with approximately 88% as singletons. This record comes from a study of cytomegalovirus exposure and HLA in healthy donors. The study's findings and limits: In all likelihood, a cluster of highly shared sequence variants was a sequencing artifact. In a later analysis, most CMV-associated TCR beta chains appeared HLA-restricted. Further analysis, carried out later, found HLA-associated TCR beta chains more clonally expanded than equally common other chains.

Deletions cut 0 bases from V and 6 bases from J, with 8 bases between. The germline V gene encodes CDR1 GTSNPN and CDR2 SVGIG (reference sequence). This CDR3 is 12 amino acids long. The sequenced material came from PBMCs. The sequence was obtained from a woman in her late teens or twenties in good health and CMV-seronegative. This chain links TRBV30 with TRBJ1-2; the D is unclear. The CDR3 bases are TGTGCCTGGAGTGTACAGTCTGATGGCTACACCTTC. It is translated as CAWSVQSDGYTF.